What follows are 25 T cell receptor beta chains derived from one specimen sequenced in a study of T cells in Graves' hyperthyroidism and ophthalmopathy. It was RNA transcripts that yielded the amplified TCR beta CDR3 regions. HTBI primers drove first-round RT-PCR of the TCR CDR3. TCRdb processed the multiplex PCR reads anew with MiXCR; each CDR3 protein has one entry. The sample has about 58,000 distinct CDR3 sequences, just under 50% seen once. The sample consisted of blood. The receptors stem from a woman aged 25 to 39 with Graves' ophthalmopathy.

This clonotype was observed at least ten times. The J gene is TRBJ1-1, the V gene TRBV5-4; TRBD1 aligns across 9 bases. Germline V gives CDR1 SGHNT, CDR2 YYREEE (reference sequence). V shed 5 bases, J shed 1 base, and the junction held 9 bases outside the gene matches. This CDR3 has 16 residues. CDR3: CASRATGGGRNTEAFF. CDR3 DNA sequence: TGTGCCAGCAGGGCTACAGGGGGCGGCAGGAACACTGAAGCTTTCTTT.

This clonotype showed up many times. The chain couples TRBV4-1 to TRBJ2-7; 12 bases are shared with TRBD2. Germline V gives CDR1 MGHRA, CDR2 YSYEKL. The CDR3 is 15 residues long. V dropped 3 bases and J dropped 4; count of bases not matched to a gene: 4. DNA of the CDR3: TGCGCCAGCAGCCATCCCGGGACTAGCGGGTACGAGCAGTACTTC. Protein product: CASSHPGTSGYEQYF.

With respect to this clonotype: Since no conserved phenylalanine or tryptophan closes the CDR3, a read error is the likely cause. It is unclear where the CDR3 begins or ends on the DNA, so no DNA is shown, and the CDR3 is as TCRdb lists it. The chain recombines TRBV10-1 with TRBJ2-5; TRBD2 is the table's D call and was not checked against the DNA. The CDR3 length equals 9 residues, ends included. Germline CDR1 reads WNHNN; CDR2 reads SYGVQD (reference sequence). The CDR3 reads CATPSAGGA.

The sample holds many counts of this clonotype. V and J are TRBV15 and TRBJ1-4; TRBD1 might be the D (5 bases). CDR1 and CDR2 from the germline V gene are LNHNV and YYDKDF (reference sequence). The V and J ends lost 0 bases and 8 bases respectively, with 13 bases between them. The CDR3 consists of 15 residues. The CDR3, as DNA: TGTGCCACCAGCAGAGACAAAGGGGTTCGCGAAAAACTGTTTTTT. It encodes CATSRDKGVREKLFF.

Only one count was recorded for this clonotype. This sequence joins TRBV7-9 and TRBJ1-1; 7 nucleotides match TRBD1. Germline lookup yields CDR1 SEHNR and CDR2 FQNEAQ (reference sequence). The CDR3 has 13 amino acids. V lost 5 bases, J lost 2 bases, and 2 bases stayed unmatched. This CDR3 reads CASSHRGNTEAFF. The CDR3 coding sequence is TGTGCCAGCAGCCACAGGGGAAACACTGAAGCTTTCTTT. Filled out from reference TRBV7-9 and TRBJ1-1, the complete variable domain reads DTGVSQNPRHKITKRGQNVTFRCDPISEHNRLYWYRQTLGQGPEFLTYFQNEAQLEKSRLLSDRFSAERPKGSFSTLEIQRTEQGDSAMYLCASSHRGNTEAFFGQGTRLTVV.

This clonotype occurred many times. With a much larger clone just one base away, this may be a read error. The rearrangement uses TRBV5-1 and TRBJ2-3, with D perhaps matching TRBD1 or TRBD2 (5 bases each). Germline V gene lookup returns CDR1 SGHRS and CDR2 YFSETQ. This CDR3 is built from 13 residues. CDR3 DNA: TGCGCCAGCAGCATCCGGGGCGCAGATACGCGGTATTTT. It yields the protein CASSIRGADTRYF.

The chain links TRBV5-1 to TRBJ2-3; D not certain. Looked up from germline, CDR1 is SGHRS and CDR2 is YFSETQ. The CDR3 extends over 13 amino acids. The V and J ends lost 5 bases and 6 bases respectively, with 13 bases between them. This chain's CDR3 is CASSYSGTDTQYF. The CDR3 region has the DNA TGCGCCAGCAGTTACAGTGGAACGGATACGCAGTATTTT.

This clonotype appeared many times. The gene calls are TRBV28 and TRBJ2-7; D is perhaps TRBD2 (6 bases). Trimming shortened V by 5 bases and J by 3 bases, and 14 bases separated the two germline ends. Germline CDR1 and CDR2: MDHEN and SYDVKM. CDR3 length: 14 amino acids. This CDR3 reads CASSKTSFNYEQYF. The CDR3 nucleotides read TGTGCCAGCAGTAAGACTAGTTTCAACTACGAGCAGTACTTC.

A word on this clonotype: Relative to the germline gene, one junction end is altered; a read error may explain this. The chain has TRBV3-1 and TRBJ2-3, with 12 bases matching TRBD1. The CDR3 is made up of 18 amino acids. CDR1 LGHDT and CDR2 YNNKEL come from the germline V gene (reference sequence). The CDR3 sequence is CASGQDAPGQGAAGTQYF. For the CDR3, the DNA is TGTGCCAGCGGCCAAGATGCCCCGGGACAGGGGGCGGCGGGTACGCAGTATTTT.

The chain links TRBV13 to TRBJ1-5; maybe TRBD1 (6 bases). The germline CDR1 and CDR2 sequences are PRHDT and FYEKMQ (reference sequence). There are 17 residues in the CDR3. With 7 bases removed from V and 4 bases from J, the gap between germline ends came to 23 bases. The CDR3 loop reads CASTIEGVGGLNQPQHF. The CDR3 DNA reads TGTGCCAGCACTATAGAGGGGGTCGGGGGGCTGAATCAGCCCCAGCATTTT.

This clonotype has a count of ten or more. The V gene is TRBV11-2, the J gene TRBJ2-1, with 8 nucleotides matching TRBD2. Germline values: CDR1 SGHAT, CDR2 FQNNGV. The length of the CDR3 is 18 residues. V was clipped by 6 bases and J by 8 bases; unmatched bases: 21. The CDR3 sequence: CASSPLRRNGTRSHEQFF. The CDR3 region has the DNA TGTGCCAGCAGTCCCCTCAGAAGAAATGGGACTAGGTCTCATGAGCAGTTCTTC.

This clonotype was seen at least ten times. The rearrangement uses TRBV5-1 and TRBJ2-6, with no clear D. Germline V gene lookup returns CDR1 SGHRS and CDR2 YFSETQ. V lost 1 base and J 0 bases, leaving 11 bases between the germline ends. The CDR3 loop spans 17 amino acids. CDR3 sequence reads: CASSLSVGASGANVLTF. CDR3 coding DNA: TGCGCCAGCAGCTTGTCGGTCGGCGCCTCTGGGGCCAACGTCCTGACTTTC.

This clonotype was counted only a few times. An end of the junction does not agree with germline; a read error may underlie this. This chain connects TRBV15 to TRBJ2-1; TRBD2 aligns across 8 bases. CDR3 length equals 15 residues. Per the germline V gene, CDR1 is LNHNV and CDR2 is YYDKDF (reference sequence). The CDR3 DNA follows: TGTGCCACCAGCAGACCCAGGACTAGCACCAATGAGCAGTTGTTC. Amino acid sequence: CATSRPRTSTNEQLF.

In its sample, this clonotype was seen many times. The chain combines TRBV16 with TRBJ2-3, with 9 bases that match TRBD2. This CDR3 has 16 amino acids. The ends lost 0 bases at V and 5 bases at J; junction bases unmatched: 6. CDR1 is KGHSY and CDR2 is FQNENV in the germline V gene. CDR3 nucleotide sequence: TGTGCCAGCAGCCAATCTGTAGCGGGAGTGAGAGATACGCAGTATTTT. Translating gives CASSQSVAGVRDTQYF.

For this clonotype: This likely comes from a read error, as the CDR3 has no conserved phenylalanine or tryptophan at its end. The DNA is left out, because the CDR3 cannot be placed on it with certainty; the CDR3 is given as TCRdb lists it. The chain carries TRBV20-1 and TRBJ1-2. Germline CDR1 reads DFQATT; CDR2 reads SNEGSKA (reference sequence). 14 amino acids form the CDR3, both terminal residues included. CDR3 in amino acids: CSARDQGRAYGDTV.

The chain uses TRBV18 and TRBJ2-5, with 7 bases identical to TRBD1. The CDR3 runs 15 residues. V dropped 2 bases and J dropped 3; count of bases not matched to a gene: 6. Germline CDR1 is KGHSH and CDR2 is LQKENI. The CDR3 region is CASSPTLQGKETQYF. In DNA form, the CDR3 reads TGTGCCAGCTCACCAACCTTACAGGGGAAAGAGACCCAGTACTTC.

The CDR3 loop reads CASSPTSITEAFF. The CDR3 region has the DNA TGTGCCAGCAGCCCTACTTCGATCACGGAAGCTTTCTTT. The rearrangement uses TRBV11-2 and TRBJ1-1; D is ambiguous. V lost 5 bases and J lost 8, with 15 bases in between. The V gene's germline CDR1 is SGHAT and CDR2 FQNNGV. The length of the CDR3 is 13 residues.

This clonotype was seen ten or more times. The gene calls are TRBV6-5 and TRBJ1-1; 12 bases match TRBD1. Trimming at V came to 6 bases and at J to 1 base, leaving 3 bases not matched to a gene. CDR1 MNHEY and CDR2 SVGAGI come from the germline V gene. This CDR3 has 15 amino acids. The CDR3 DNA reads TGTGCCAGCAGGGGACAGGGGGCAAGGAACACTGAAGCTTTCTTT. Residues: CASRGQGARNTEAFF.

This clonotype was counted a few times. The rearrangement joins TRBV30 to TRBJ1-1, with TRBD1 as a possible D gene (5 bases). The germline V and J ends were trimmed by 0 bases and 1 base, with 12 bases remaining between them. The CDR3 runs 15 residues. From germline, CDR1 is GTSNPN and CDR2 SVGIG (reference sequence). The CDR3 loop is CAWSVRGRRNTEAFF. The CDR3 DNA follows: TGTGCCTGGAGTGTAAGGGGAAGGAGGAACACTGAAGCTTTCTTT.

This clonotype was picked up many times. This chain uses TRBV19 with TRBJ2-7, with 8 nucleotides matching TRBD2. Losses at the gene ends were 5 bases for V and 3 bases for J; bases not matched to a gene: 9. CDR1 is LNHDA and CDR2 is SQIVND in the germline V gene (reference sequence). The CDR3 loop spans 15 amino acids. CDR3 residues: CASSDLGGALYEQYF. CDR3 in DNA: TGTGCCAGTAGTGACCTCGGGGGGGCCCTCTACGAGCAGTACTTC. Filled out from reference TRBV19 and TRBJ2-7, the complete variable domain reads DGGITQSPKYLFRKEGQNVTLSCEQNLNHDAMYWYRQDPGQGLRLIYYSQIVNDFQKGDIAEGYSVSREKKESFPLTVTSAQKNPTAFYLCASSDLGGALYEQYFGPGTRLTVT.

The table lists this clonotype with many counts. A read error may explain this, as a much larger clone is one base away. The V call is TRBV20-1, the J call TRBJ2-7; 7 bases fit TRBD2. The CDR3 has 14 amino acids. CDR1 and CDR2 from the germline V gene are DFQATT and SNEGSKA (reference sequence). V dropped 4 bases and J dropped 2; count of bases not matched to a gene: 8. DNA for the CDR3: TGCAGTGCTAAAACTCCTAGCGGTGCCTACGAGCAGTACTTC. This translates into CSAKTPSGAYEQYF.

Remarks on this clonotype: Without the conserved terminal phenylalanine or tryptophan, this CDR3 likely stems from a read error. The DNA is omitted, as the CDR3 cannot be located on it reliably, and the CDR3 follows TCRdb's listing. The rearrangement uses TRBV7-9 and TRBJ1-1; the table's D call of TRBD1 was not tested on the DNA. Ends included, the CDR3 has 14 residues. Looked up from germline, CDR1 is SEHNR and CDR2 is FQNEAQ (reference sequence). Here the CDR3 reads CASFESARAFGAFL.

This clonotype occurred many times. CDR3 in amino acids: CASSEQGAGYDEQFF. DNA of the CDR3: TGTGCCAGTAGTGAACAGGGGGCGGGTTATGATGAGCAGTTCTTC. This chain joins TRBV19 and TRBJ2-1; TRBD1 matches at 9 bases. V trimming: 5 bases; J trimming: 8 bases; junction bases outside the gene matches: 10. Germline lookup yields CDR1 LNHDA and CDR2 SQIVND (reference sequence). CDR3 length: 15 residues. Variable domain in full (rest from reference TRBV19 and TRBJ2-1): DGGITQSPKYLFRKEGQNVTLSCEQNLNHDAMYWYRQDPGQGLRLIYYSQIVNDFQKGDIAEGYSVSREKKESFPLTVTSAQKNPTAFYLCASSEQGAGYDEQFFGPGTRLTVL.

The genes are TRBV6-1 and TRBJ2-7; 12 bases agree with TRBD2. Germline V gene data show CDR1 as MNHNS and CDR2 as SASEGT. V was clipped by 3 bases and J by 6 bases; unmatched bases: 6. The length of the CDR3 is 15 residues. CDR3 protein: CASSERPSGRVEQYF. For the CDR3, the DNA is TGTGCCAGCAGTGAGCGGCCTAGCGGGAGGGTCGAGCAGTACTTC.

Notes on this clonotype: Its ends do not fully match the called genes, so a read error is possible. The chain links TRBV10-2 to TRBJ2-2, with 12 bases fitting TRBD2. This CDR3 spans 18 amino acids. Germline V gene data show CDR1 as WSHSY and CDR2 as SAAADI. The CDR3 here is CASSQAALAGGGSGELFF. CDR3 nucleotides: TGTGCCAGCAGCCAGGCGGCCCTAGCGGGAGGGGGGTCCGGGGAGCTGTTTTTT.